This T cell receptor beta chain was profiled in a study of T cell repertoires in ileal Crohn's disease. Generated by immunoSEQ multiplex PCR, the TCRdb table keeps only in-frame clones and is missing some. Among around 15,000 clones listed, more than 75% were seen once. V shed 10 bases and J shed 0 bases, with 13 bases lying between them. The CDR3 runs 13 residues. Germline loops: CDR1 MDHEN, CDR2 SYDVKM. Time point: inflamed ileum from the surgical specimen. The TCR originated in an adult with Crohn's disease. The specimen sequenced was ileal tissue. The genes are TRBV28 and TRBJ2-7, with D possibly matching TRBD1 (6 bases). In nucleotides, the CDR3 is TGTGCCACCGACGACAGGAGCTCCTACGAGCAGTACTTC. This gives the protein CATDDRSSYEQYF.